The entry below gives a single TCR beta chain sequence along with its context. Its antigen is not known. PCR involved 60 Vbeta and 13 Jbeta primers. Sequenced by immunoSEQ multiplex PCR; TCRdb stores in-frame clones only, minus some. The data contain more than 140,000 clones, roughly 87% of them singletons. This entry is derived from a study of cytomegalovirus exposure and HLA in healthy donors. Study-wide results and limits: An assumption of roughly uniform sequencing depth across donors underlay the presence/absence analyses.

The CDR3 covers 13 residues. CDR1 is MNHEY, CDR2 SMNVEV, per germline (reference sequence). V gave up 8 bases and J gave up 1 base, with 11 bases separating them. Sequenced material: PBMCs. This chain connects TRBV27 to TRBJ1-1, with D possibly matching TRBD1 (6 bases). The receptor comes from a man aged 25-40 years in good health and CMV-seropositive. The CDR3 here is CASVGGANTEAFF. CDR3 DNA: TGTGCCAGCGTGGGGGGGGCGAACACTGAAGCTTTCTTT.